One sample yielded the 20 T cell receptor beta chains listed below, sequenced in a study of T cell changes during pregnancy in multiple sclerosis. The repertoire was sequenced with immunoSEQ multiplex PCR; TCRdb's copy has only in-frame clones and lacks some. The sample yields 78,000 or so clones, about 90% seen once. This material consisted of peripheral blood, taken before pregnancy. Source of these receptors: a female donor with multiple sclerosis, enrolled in a pregnancy study.

The genes are TRBV7-3 and TRBJ2-5, with D possibly matching TRBD2 (5 bases). The CDR3 length is 13 residues. In germline, CDR1 is SGHTA, CDR2 FQGTGA. Trimming stripped 3 bases from V and 2 bases from J, with 7 bases between. The DNA of the CDR3 is TGTGCCAGCAGCTTTGGAGGTCAAGAGACCCAGTACTTC. This sequence encodes CASSFGGQETQYF. Based on the CDR3 plus reference TRBV7-3 and TRBJ2-5, the full variable domain is GAGVSQTPSNKVTEKGKYVELRCDPISGHTALYWYRQSLGQGPEFLIYFQGTGAADDSGLPNDRFFAVRPEGSVSTLKIQRTERGDSAVYLCASSFGGQETQYFGPGTRLLVL.

The chain has TRBV5-1 and TRBJ2-5; 8 nucleotides line up with TRBD2. In germline, CDR1 is SGHRS, CDR2 YFSETQ. The CDR3 consists of 15 residues. The trim removed 0 bases at V and 5 bases at J, leaving 6 bases unmatched. Written as DNA, the CDR3 is TGCGCCAGCAGCTTGGAACTAGCGGAGTGGGAGACCCAGTACTTC. As protein: CASSLELAEWETQYF.

The J gene is TRBJ2-7, the V gene TRBV29-1, with 7 bases matching TRBD2. Germline lookup yields CDR1 SQVTM and CDR2 ANQGSEA. The J segment lost 6 bases and the V segment lost 5 bases, leaving 7 bases of the junction unmatched. This CDR3 region has 12 residues. The CDR3 is CSVHPGEGEQYF. The CDR3 DNA is TGCAGCGTTCATCCGGGGGAGGGCGAGCAGTACTTC.

This chain connects TRBV29-1 to TRBJ2-1; TRBD1 matches 10 bases. This CDR3 spans 14 amino acids. Germline V CDR1 and CDR2: SQVTM, ANQGSEA. J lost 5 bases, V lost 4 bases, and 5 bases had no gene match. Here the CDR3 reads CSVGQGALDNEQFF. The CDR3 nucleotides read TGCAGCGTTGGACAGGGGGCGCTGGACAATGAGCAGTTCTTC.

This sequence joins TRBV7-8 and TRBJ2-3; possibly TRBD1 for D (6 bases). In germline, CDR1 is SGHVS, CDR2 FQNEAQ. The CDR3 is made up of 17 amino acids. The ends were cut back, 7 bases at V and 2 bases at J, with 22 bases in the middle. CDR3: CASTTPIGDIYTDTQYF. Here the CDR3 DNA reads TGTGCCAGCACAACTCCGATCGGGGACATCTACACAGATACGCAGTATTTT.

The rearrangement uses TRBV10-2 and TRBJ2-5; weak D call: TRBD1 (5 bases). CDR1 and CDR2 (germline): WSHSY, SAAADI. Trimming removed 7 bases from V and 1 base from J, with 16 bases in between. The CDR3 spans 15 residues. The CDR3 sequence is CASKRRQNPQETQYF. The CDR3 DNA is TGCGCCAGCAAAAGACGACAGAACCCCCAAGAGACCCAGTACTTC.

The chain employs TRBV7-2 and TRBJ2-5; 10 positions match TRBD1. This CDR3 is 17 amino acids long. Germline V gene lookup returns CDR1 SGHTA and CDR2 FQGNSA. Losses at the gene ends were 5 bases for V and 1 base for J; bases not matched to a gene: 10. CDR3 amino acids: CASSRAGQGSSQETQYF. In DNA form, the CDR3 reads TGTGCCAGCAGCCGGGCGGGACAGGGGTCTTCCCAAGAGACCCAGTACTTC.

The chain recombines TRBV30 with TRBJ1-4; D possibly corresponds to TRBD1 (6 bases). The ends were cut back, 5 bases at V and 0 bases at J, with 22 bases in the middle. This CDR3 region has 18 residues. CDR1 and CDR2 (germline): GTSNPN, SVGIG (reference sequence). The CDR3 loop reads CAWGTGTSLRATNEKLFF. CDR3 nucleotides: TGTGCCTGGGGTACCGGGACATCCCTTCGAGCAACTAATGAAAAACTGTTTTTT.

The chain couples TRBV2 to TRBJ1-6; D not resolved. Per germline, CDR1 SNHLY and CDR2 FYNNEI. The length of the CDR3 is 16 residues. V lost 7 bases, J lost 0 bases, and 13 bases lay in between. The CDR3 coding sequence is TGTGCCAGCATGCCCCGGTGGAGCTCCTATAATTCACCCCTCCACTTT. Encoded protein: CASMPRWSSYNSPLHF.

The chain is built from TRBV2 and TRBJ2-7; TRBD2 aligns across 14 bases. V lost 3 bases to trimming and J lost 2 bases; unmatched junction nucleotides: 9. This CDR3 is 18 amino acids long. The germline V gene has CDR1 SNHLY and CDR2 FYNNEI. The chain's CDR3 is CASSEGLAGASAAYEQYF. The CDR3, as DNA: TGTGCCAGCAGTGAGGGACTAGCGGGGGCCTCCGCCGCCTACGAGCAGTACTTC.

The V and J genes are TRBV9 and TRBJ2-3; 14 bases line up with TRBD2. V was clipped by 0 bases and J by 0 bases; unmatched bases: 3. Germline V CDR1 and CDR2: SGDLS, YYNGEE. The length of the CDR3 is 18 residues. This chain's CDR3 is CASSVEGLAGASTDTQYF. DNA for the CDR3: TGTGCCAGCAGCGTAGAGGGACTAGCGGGGGCTAGCACAGATACGCAGTATTTT.

The rearrangement uses TRBV9 and TRBJ2-1; no clear D gene. This CDR3 contains 15 residues. The V end was cut by 0 bases, the J end by 1 base, with 8 bases between. Germline V gene data show CDR1 as SGDLS and CDR2 as YYNGEE. CDR3 residues: CASSVGGLSYNEQFF. The CDR3, as DNA: TGTGCCAGCAGCGTAGGAGGCCTTTCCTACAATGAGCAGTTCTTC.

The count of this clone is one. The rearrangement links TRBV19 to TRBJ2-7; unclear D gene. Deletions cut 3 bases from V and 0 bases from J, with 9 bases between. Germline V lookup: CDR1 LNHDA, CDR2 SQIVND (reference sequence). The CDR3 spans 14 residues. The CDR3 spells CASSIRRSSYEQYF. CDR3 DNA: TGTGCCAGTAGTATTAGGCGGAGCTCCTACGAGCAGTACTTC. Variable domain in full (rest from reference TRBV19 and TRBJ2-7): DGGITQSPKYLFRKEGQNVTLSCEQNLNHDAMYWYRQDPGQGLRLIYYSQIVNDFQKGDIAEGYSVSREKKESFPLTVTSAQKNPTAFYLCASSIRRSSYEQYFGPGTRLTVT.

The chain couples TRBV6-1 to TRBJ2-7; 7 bases map to TRBD1. The germline V gene has CDR1 MNHNS and CDR2 SASEGT. J was trimmed by 4 bases and V by 3 bases; bases with no gene match: 9. The CDR3 is 15 amino acids. This CDR3 is CASSDQQGWGYEQYF. The CDR3 nucleotides are TGTGCCAGCAGTGACCAACAGGGGTGGGGGTACGAGCAGTACTTC.

This sequence joins TRBV19 and TRBJ1-5; a possible D gene is TRBD1 (5 bases). The germline V and J ends were trimmed by 0 bases and 4 bases, with 16 bases remaining between them. Germline V gene data show CDR1 as LNHDA and CDR2 as SQIVND (reference sequence). The CDR3 extends over 17 amino acids. Here the CDR3 reads CASSIEGRQMKNQPQHF. The CDR3 nucleotides are TGTGCCAGTAGTATAGAGGGTAGACAGATGAAGAATCAGCCCCAGCATTTT.

This chain uses TRBV13 with TRBJ2-5; D not certain. Trimming left V 5 bases short and J 5 bases short, with 12 bases between. The germline V gene has CDR1 PRHDT and CDR2 FYEKMQ (reference sequence). The CDR3 consists of 13 residues. The CDR3 region has the DNA TGTGCCAGCAGCCGTTCCGAACGGGAGACCCAGTACTTC. Protein: CASSRSERETQYF.

This clone showed up just a few times. The CDR3 region has the DNA TGTGCCAGCAGTTTATCGGAGGGTAGCTACGAGCAGTACTTC. Amino acid sequence: CASSLSEGSYEQYF. The chain couples TRBV27 to TRBJ2-7; perhaps TRBD2 as D (6 bases). V lost 0 bases to trimming and J lost 3 bases, with 9 bases between them. CDR1 and CDR2 from the germline V gene are MNHEY and SMNVEV (reference sequence). CDR3 length: 14 amino acids.

The J gene is TRBJ1-4, the V gene TRBV9; D is ambiguous. CDR1 is SGDLS, CDR2 YYNGEE, per germline. Deletions cut 0 bases from V and 5 bases from J, with 11 bases between. The CDR3 has 15 amino acids. In DNA, the CDR3 is TGTGCCAGCAGCGTAGCAGGCCAGGTGAATGAAAAACTGTTTTTT. As protein: CASSVAGQVNEKLFF.

This clone was recorded once. CDR3 bases: TGTGCCAGCAGCTCGGGTCGACTCGATACGCAGTATTTT. Residues: CASSSGRLDTQYF. The chain is built from TRBV6-6 and TRBJ2-3, with unresolved D. V lost 6 bases to trimming and J lost 6 bases, with 13 bases between them. Germline CDR1 is MNHNY and CDR2 is SVGAGI (reference sequence). The CDR3 length is 13 residues.

The genes are TRBV9 and TRBJ2-2; 7 nucleotides agree with TRBD1. CDR3 length equals 13 residues. Looked up from germline, CDR1 is SGDLS and CDR2 is YYNGEE. Trimming took 3 bases from V and 6 from J; bases not matched to a gene: 2. In DNA, the CDR3 is TGTGCCAGCAGCGCTGACAGGGCCGGGGAGCTGTTTTTT. Amino acid sequence: CASSADRAGELFF.